This entry is about one T cell receptor beta chain. Its antigen is unknown. These data belong to a study of cytomegalovirus exposure and HLA in healthy donors. Study-level background: Some 85 million unique TCRs from HLA-typed donors were held in an early data release.

V dropped 6 bases and J dropped 1; count of bases not matched to a gene: 4. CDR1 is SNHLY and CDR2 is FYNNEI in the germline V gene. This CDR3 is built from 14 residues. Findings and limits, study-wide: Across donors, presence/absence analyses took sequencing depth to be roughly uniform. An Asian-associated ancestry cluster reportedly showed fewer N-insertions than the roughly 670-donor mean in a later analysis. There was a cluster of highly shared sequence variants that was likely a sequencing artifact.

The primer mix had 60 Vbeta and 13 Jbeta primers. The method was immunoSEQ multiplex PCR; TCRdb's version includes in-frame clones alone and lacks a portion of them. The profile shows around 200,000 clones, 60% to 85% of them singletons. This chain joins TRBV2 and TRBJ2-3; 7 bases align to TRBD2. Sample: PBMCs. The receptor's source is a man between 35 and 55 years old in good health and CMV-seronegative. The CDR3 sequence: CASRGGGGTDTQYF. As DNA, the CDR3 is TGTGCCAGCAGGGGCGGGGGAGGCACAGATACGCAGTATTTT.